The 8 T cell receptor beta chains presented below share a single source sample, sequenced in a study of blood T cell repertoires in COVID-19 (dated by TCRdb to 2020 to 2022). The library was generated by the immunoSEQ multiplex PCR assay. TCRdb took over this immuneACCESS table, retaining in-frame rearrangements with V and J assigned. Such tables are incomplete; in checked studies, under half of the missing clones stem from an unresolved V gene, and the remainder is unexplained. The sample records approximately 37,000 clones, about 90% of which are singletons. The ten biggest clones cover 5.5% to 7% of the sample. The material sequenced was peripheral blood. These receptors were taken from a woman at least 80 years old with acute or convalescent COVID-19.

This chain links TRBV5-1 with TRBJ1-4; D is uncertain. Germline CDR1 SGHRS, CDR2 YFSETQ. V was trimmed by 4 bases and J by 3 bases, leaving 13 bases between them. This CDR3 has 15 residues. CDR3 nucleotide sequence: TGCGCCAGCAGCCCTTGGTCAGGATCTAATGAAAAACTGTTTTTT. It specifies CASSPWSGSNEKLFF.

The V call is TRBV11-3, the J call TRBJ2-7, with 11 bases identical to TRBD1. Germline assignment: CDR1 SGHNT and CDR2 YENEEA. The CDR3 loop spans 14 amino acids. V lost 5 bases, J lost 7 bases, and 7 bases stayed unmatched. The CDR3 DNA sequence: TGTGCCAGCAGCAAGGACAGGGGGCTAGGTGAGCAGTACTTC. Amino acids: CASSKDRGLGEQYF.

The chain uses TRBV11-3 and TRBJ2-7, with D perhaps TRBD1 (5 bases). Germline V lookup: CDR1 SGHNT, CDR2 YENEEA. V was clipped by 1 base and J by 2 bases, with 12 bases between them. The CDR3 consists of 15 residues. This CDR3 is CASSLGIGEAYEQYF. CDR3 in DNA: TGTGCCAGCAGCTTAGGGATAGGGGAAGCCTACGAGCAGTACTTC.

The chain recombines TRBV27 with TRBJ2-1; D is perhaps TRBD1 (6 bases). This CDR3 is 12 amino acids long. Between the trimmed V and J ends, which lost 5 bases and 8 bases, there was a span of 10 bases. Per the germline V gene, CDR1 is MNHEY and CDR2 is SMNVEV (reference sequence). Written as DNA, the CDR3 is TGTGCCAGCAGTGTCAGGGGTGATGAGCAGTTCTTC. Translating gives CASSVRGDEQFF.

The V gene is TRBV19, the J gene TRBJ1-2, with D unresolved. Looked up from germline, CDR1 is LNHDA and CDR2 is SQIVND (reference sequence). The CDR3 extends over 12 amino acids. The V gene lost 10 bases and the J gene lost 1 base, with 10 bases spanning the gap. In nucleotides, the CDR3 is TGTGCCATCTACAGTCTTAACTATGGCTACACCTTC. Amino acids: CAIYSLNYGYTF.

The chain links TRBV30 to TRBJ2-3; 9 bases line up with TRBD2. CDR3 size: 15 residues. Germline lookup yields CDR1 GTSNPN and CDR2 SVGIG (reference sequence). The V gene end was trimmed by 0 bases and the J gene end by 5 bases; junction bases not matched to a gene: 6. CDR3 DNA: TGTGCCTGGAGTGTAGCCAGCGGGGGGAGAGATACGCAGTATTTT. Amino acids: CAWSVASGGRDTQYF.

V usage is TRBV5-6 and J usage is TRBJ1-5; D is undetermined. With 5 bases removed from V and 4 bases from J, the gap between germline ends came to 16 bases. Germline-derived CDR1 and CDR2 are SGHDT and YYEEEE. CDR3 length: 15 amino acids. The CDR3 spells CASSTSAALNQPQHF. In DNA form, the CDR3 reads TGTGCCAGCAGTACCTCCGCGGCCCTTAATCAGCCCCAGCATTTT.

The chain combines TRBV13 with TRBJ2-3, with TRBD2 as a possible D gene (8 bases). Trimming took off 5 bases at V and 4 bases at J, with 16 bases between the two ends. CDR1 and CDR2 from the germline V gene are PRHDT and FYEKMQ (reference sequence). This CDR3 has 15 residues. The CDR3 here is CASSREGARADTQYF. As DNA, the CDR3 is TGTGCCAGCAGCCGGGAGGGGGCGCGGGCAGATACGCAGTATTTT.